Included here is one TCR beta chain sequence, with context. Sequencing used immunoSEQ multiplex PCR; TCRdb keeps in-frame clones, though not all of them. The repertoire has 99,000 or so clones, 83% of them found once; the top ten carry over 10%. CDR1 and CDR2 from the germline V gene are MNHEY and SVGAGI. V was shortened by 11 bases and J by 1 base, with 11 bases between the two germline ends. The CDR3 consists of 12 residues. This record belongs to a study of control samples from healthy donors and cancer patients. The sample comprised blood. The genes are TRBV6-5 and TRBJ1-2; possible D gene TRBD1, 6 bases. This clonotype was obtained from a woman aged 50 to 65 in good health. In DNA, the CDR3 is TGTGCCGTCGGCAGGGGTAACTATGGCTACACCTTC. Translation gives CAVGRGNYGYTF.